These T cell receptor beta chains were read from a single sample in a study of CD8+CD57+ T cells in acquired aplastic anemia. TCRdb passed the reads through MiXCR, listing each CDR3 protein once. This table has a few hundred thousand distinct CDR3 sequences, 65% to 75% appearing once. Sequencing was performed on sorted CD4+, CD8+, or CD8+CD57+ T cells (not recorded which) from PBMCs. The receptors were gathered from a human donor in good health, serving as a control. The conserved cysteine and the conserved F or W are not part of the CDR3 here. Fields, in order: V gene, J gene, CDR3 protein.

V: TRBV7-3; J: TRBJ2-7; CDR3: ASSVGAGTIGYEQY
V: TRBV15; J: NA; CDR3: ATSRGQLKSYEQY
V: TRBV5-1; J: TRBJ2-5; CDR3: ASSLGAEAGGTQY
V: TRBV20-1; J: TRBJ1-1; CDR3: SARSRQGKAF
V: TRBV12-3/TRBV12-4; J: TRBJ1-5; CDR3: ACCLDRAGQPQH
V: TRBV2; J: NA; CDR3: ASSDGRANTVQY
V: TRBV7-9; J: TRBJ1-4; CDR3: ASSPESTNAGQF
V: TRBV15; J: TRBJ2-3; CDR3: ATSPETGRTDTQY
V: TRBV20-1; J: TRBJ2-5; CDR3: SATGGTEAQY
V: TRBV24-1; J: TRBJ2-1; CDR3: AISDLWDRGRLSSYNEQF
V: TRBV5-6; J: TRBJ2-5; CDR3: ASSLAGGPSVETQY
V: TRBV7-8; J: TRBJ2-3; CDR3: ASSFGAPSGGPASTGTQY
V: TRBV19; J: TRBJ1-2; CDR3: ASSRPGQTNYGYT
V: TRBV20-1; J: TRBJ1-1; CDR3: SAQVGRANTEAF
V: TRBV7-9; J: TRBJ1-6; CDR3: ASGPKHYEEYLGH
V: TRBV10-3; J: TRBJ2-3; CDR3: AIATVGGAGGNTQY
V: TRBV19; J: TRBJ1-6; CDR3: ASSIGPLNSPLH
V: TRBV20-1; J: TRBJ2-3; CDR3: SARGQGGGAVDTQY
V: TRBV29-1; J: TRBJ1-2; CDR3: SVEDLKEGREVGYT
V: TRBV12-3/TRBV12-4; J: TRBJ2-3; CDR3: ASSLLRAGTDTQY
V: TRBV19; J: TRBJ2-7; CDR3: ASRFGQGLYEQY
V: TRBV11-2; J: TRBJ2-6; CDR3: ASSPTLAGANVLT
V: TRBV5-5; J: TRBJ2-7; CDR3: ASSLETVYEQY
V: TRBV7-7; J: TRBJ1-3; CDR3: ASTPGKTGAGNTIY
V: TRBV7-2; J: TRBJ1-4; CDR3: ASSLENRGGEKLF
V: TRBV12-3/TRBV12-4; J: TRBJ2-5; CDR3: AISETRTGGRETQY
V: TRBV15; J: TRBJ2-3; CDR3: ATSTSGVDAQY
V: TRBV12-5; J: TRBJ2-1; CDR3: ASGLVRPEQF
V: TRBV2; J: TRBJ2-7; CDR3: ASSTGGYEQY
V: TRBV7-2; J: TRBJ2-7; CDR3: ASSLDGDGRPYEQY
V: TRBV7-2; J: TRBJ2-7; CDR3: ASSLGYSYEQY
V: TRBV5-1; J: TRBJ2-2; CDR3: AGSSQGGKSGELF